The table lists the clone carrying this TCR beta chain with many counts. Its target is not known. This sample is part of a study of Graves' ophthalmopathy and Graves' hyperthyroidism. Whole-study findings and limits: For separating ophthalmopathy from stable hyperthyroidism, a 13-signature model gave approximately 90% sensitivity and roughly 83% specificity. In predicting ophthalmopathy progression, the model reached 65% to 71% sensitivity and around 72% specificity. Most thyroid-expanded clonotypes exceeding 0.001 frequency were also found in blood.

Germline V CDR1 and CDR2: MDHEN, SYDVKM. The CDR3 covers 13 residues. The V and J ends lost 8 bases and 7 bases respectively, with 17 bases between them. CDR3 regions of TCR beta were amplified from RNA transcripts. HTBI-primed first-round RT-PCR preceded second-round multiplex PCR. One entry per CDR3 protein, called by TCRdb with MiXCR from the multiplex PCR reads. The table has approximately 480,000 distinct CDR3 sequences, approximately 14% seen once. The chain combines TRBV28 with TRBJ1-1; D may be TRBD1 (5 bases). The sequencing sample was made of blood. This TCR was recovered from a woman between 25 and 40 years old with Graves' ophthalmopathy. CDR3 sequence: CASGPLGTFEAFF. CDR3 bases: TGTGCCAGCGGCCCCTTGGGGACGTTTGAAGCTTTCTTT.